The present TCR beta chain was sequenced within a study of T cells in Graves' hyperthyroidism and ophthalmopathy. Trimming cost V 2 bases and J 7 bases; bases outside gene matches: 7. The CDR3 has 16 amino acids. Germline CDR1 and CDR2: MNHEY and SVGAGI. This clonotype was detected many times. Its specificity is unknown. From RNA transcripts, TCR beta CDR3 regions were amplified. The HTBI primer set served for first-round RT-PCR of the TCR CDR3. TCRdb called the multiplex PCR reads again in MiXCR, with one record for every CDR3 protein. Of 400,000 to 500,000 distinct CDR3 sequences listed, roughly 14% are singletons. Study results and limitations: Stable hyperthyroidism was separated from ophthalmopathy by a model based on 13 V-J features.

The sample taken for sequencing was blood. This rearrangement joins TRBV6-5 to TRBJ2-7; 14 nucleotides align to TRBD2. This clonotype was obtained from a man between 18 and 29 years old with Graves' ophthalmopathy. CDR3 nucleotides: TGTGCCAGCAGTTACCCGGGGACTAGCGGGAGCAGTGAGCAGTACTTC. As protein: CASSYPGTSGSSEQYF.